The sample holds many counts of the clone carrying this T cell receptor (beta chain). Individuals with ophthalmopathy presented a Clinical Activity Score of at least 3, a NOSPECS grade of at least 4 and a duration under 3 months. This CDR3 has 16 residues. V dropped 2 bases and J dropped 3; count of bases not matched to a gene: 4. Germline V gene lookup returns CDR1 MNHEY and CDR2 SMNVEV (reference sequence). RNA transcripts gave rise to amplified TCR beta CDR3 regions. Initially, a first-round RT-PCR of the TCR CDR3 employed the HTBI primer set. TCRdb re-called the multiplex PCR reads with MiXCR, one entry per CDR3 protein. The sample lists about 350,000 distinct CDR3 sequences, nearly 15% occurring once. The data belong to a study of T cells in Graves' hyperthyroidism and ophthalmopathy.

V is TRBV27 and J is TRBJ2-7, with 13 bases aligning to TRBD2. Sequencing was carried out using blood. The receptor was isolated from a woman aged 60-75 years with Graves' ophthalmopathy. The CDR3 here is CASSLTGTSGNYEQYF. DNA of the CDR3: TGTGCCAGCAGTTTAACCGGGACTAGCGGGAACTACGAGCAGTACTTC.